This TCR beta chain was captured by sequencing in a study of T cell responses to AZD1222 COVID-19 vaccine. Broader study findings: Close to half of spike-specific TCRs reportedly recognize unmutated variant regions.

From germline, CDR1 is MNHEY and CDR2 SMNVEV (reference sequence). V lost 5 bases, J lost 2 bases, and 16 bases lay in between. This CDR3 is built from 16 residues. To note about this clone: Its antigen is undetermined.

Sequencing was performed with immunoSEQ multiplex PCR; in TCRdb, only in-frame clones are kept and a portion is missing. Among over 150,000 clones listed, 80% to 90% were seen once. This chain links TRBV27 with TRBJ2-1, with D possibly being TRBD1 (6 bases). This clonotype was obtained from an adult in good health. The specimen comprised peripheral blood, sampled on day 0 of AZD1222 vaccination. The CDR3 loop reads CASSTPPGQTYNEQFF. CDR3 DNA: TGTGCCAGCAGTACCCCCCCCGGACAGACCTACAATGAGCAGTTCTTC.